This TCR beta chain was recovered during a study of tumor and adjacent non-tumor tissue in lung cancer. Overall study: Aged about 31 to 76 years, patients included fewer than 11 men and roughly five women with stage I to III disease.

A modified ARM-PCR protocol with three rounds of nested PCR amplified TCRbeta. MiXCR, applied by TCRdb to the multiplex PCR reads, yields one record per CDR3 protein. The profile covers roughly 200,000 distinct CDR3 sequences, with less than 80% appearing a single time and 20% to 25% taken by the ten largest. Regarding this clonotype: A much larger clone sits a single nucleotide away, making a read error possible.

The template was RNA from unsorted bulk tissue. Between August and November 2014, newly diagnosed, chemotherapy-naive lung cancer patients underwent thoracic surgery in China. What was sequenced was lung tumor tissue. The source is a man in his 60s with non-small cell lung cancer.

The CDR3 bases are TGCACTGCTAGAGACCCCCGAGTGGGACTAGCGGGGGGGCGGGTTGGCACAGATACGCAGTATTTT. The encoded protein is CTARDPRVGLAGGRVGTDTQYF. The chain joins TRBV20-1 to TRBJ2-3, with 16 positions matching TRBD2. CDR1 is DFQATT and CDR2 is SNEGSKA in the germline V gene (reference sequence). The CDR3 has 22 amino acids.